Below are 32 T cell receptor beta chains sequenced from a single sample in a study of cytomegalovirus exposure and HLA in healthy donors. Amplification used 60 Vbeta primers and 13 Jbeta primers. Using immunoSEQ multiplex PCR, the repertoire was profiled, and TCRdb retains in-frame clones only, with some absent. This sample has under 200,000 clones, with over 65% found just once. Specimen: PBMCs. The receptors here all came from a man aged 40-49 years in good health and CMV-seropositive.

The chain uses TRBV9 and TRBJ2-3, with 9 bases aligning to TRBD2. J was trimmed by 4 bases and V by 0 bases; bases with no gene match: 9. CDR1 and CDR2 from the germline V gene are SGDLS and YYNGEE. The CDR3 covers 17 residues. The CDR3 DNA is TGTGCCAGCAGCGTAGGTAGCGGGAGAGAGGGGGCAGATACGCAGTATTTT. As protein: CASSVGSGREGADTQYF.

This clone has a single count. V and J are TRBV28 and TRBJ2-1; 7 positions match TRBD2. Germline V CDR1 and CDR2: MDHEN, SYDVKM. The CDR3 covers 16 residues. V was clipped by 3 bases and J by 6 bases; unmatched bases: 11. The CDR3 here is CASSLFLAAETNEQFF. The CDR3 DNA sequence: TGTGCCAGCAGTTTGTTCCTAGCGGCCGAGACCAATGAGCAGTTCTTC.

The chain uses TRBV30 and TRBJ1-5; tentatively, D is TRBD1 (6 bases). The germline V and J ends were trimmed by 2 bases and 7 bases, with 15 bases remaining between them. Germline V gene sequence: CDR1 GTSNPN, CDR2 SVGIG (reference sequence). The CDR3 totals 14 residues. As DNA, the CDR3 is TGTGCCTGGAGTCCCGACAGGCTGGGACAGCCCCAGCATTTT. It yields the protein CAWSPDRLGQPQHF.

This chain uses TRBV18 with TRBJ2-7; TRBD1 matches at 7 bases. CDR3 size: 14 residues. Trimming removed 2 bases from V and 5 bases from J; junction bases left unmatched: 6. Germline V gives CDR1 KGHSH, CDR2 LQKENI. CDR3 sequence reads: CASSPRDSTHEQYF. The CDR3 nucleotides read TGTGCCAGCTCACCAAGGGACAGTACCCACGAGCAGTACTTC.

This chain links TRBV5-1 with TRBJ2-5; 12 nucleotides agree with TRBD2. Losses at the gene ends were 4 bases for V and 1 base for J; bases not matched to a gene: 5. Germline-derived CDR1 and CDR2 are SGHRS and YFSETQ. The CDR3 contains 16 residues. CDR3 in DNA: TGCGCCAGCAGCCCGACTAGCGGGGGTTTCCAAGAGACCCAGTACTTC. It translates to CASSPTSGGFQETQYF.

This chain uses TRBV28 with TRBJ2-7; 14 positions agree with TRBD2. Looked up from germline, CDR1 is MDHEN and CDR2 is SYDVKM. CDR3 length: 16 residues. V was clipped by 4 bases and J by 7 bases; unmatched bases: 9. The CDR3 bases are TGTGCCAGCAGTTCCCCAGGGACTAGCGGGAGCTGGGAGCAGTACTTC. This encodes CASSSPGTSGSWEQYF. Complete variable domain (other parts from reference TRBV28 and TRBJ2-7): DVKVTQSSRYLVKRTGEKVFLECVQDMDHENMFWYRQDPGLGLRLIYFSYDVKMKEKGDIPEGYSVSREKKERFSLILESASTNQTSMYLCASSSPGTSGSWEQYFGPGTRLTVT.

The genes are TRBV6-5 and TRBJ2-7, with 8 bases fitting TRBD1. This CDR3 is built from 14 residues. Germline V lookup: CDR1 MNHEY, CDR2 SVGAGI. Trimming at V came to 6 bases and at J to 2 bases, leaving 6 bases not matched to a gene. For the CDR3, the DNA is TGTGCCAGCAGGAGACAGGGGCTTACCTACGAGCAGTACTTC. Protein sequence: CASRRQGLTYEQYF.

This clone was recorded once. A read error may account for a junction end that differs from germline. The CDR3 nucleotides are TGTTCCAGCAGCCGAGGTGTCTATGGCTACACCTTC. It translates to CSSSRGVYGYTF. The chain links TRBV7-9 to TRBJ1-2, with D hard to call. The CDR3 has 12 residues. Germline values: CDR1 SEHNR, CDR2 FQNEAQ (reference sequence).

The rearrangement joins TRBV5-1 to TRBJ2-1; the D gene is possibly TRBD2 (7 bases). Germline assignment: CDR1 SGHRS and CDR2 YFSETQ. Trimming left V 0 bases short and J 7 bases short, with 17 bases between. The CDR3 covers 16 residues. CDR3 sequence (DNA): TGCGCCAGCAGCTTGGCCCCCGGACTAGGGGGTAATGAGCAGTTCTTC. Its protein product is CASSLAPGLGGNEQFF.

This clone appeared a single time. The V gene is TRBV9, the J gene TRBJ2-1; 7 positions agree with TRBD1. The germline V gene has CDR1 SGDLS and CDR2 YYNGEE. J gave up 4 bases and V 0 bases, and 4 bases lay outside the gene matches. The CDR3 is made up of 15 amino acids. The CDR3 nucleotides read TGTGCCAGCAGCGTAGGGACAGGAGGTTACAATGAGCAGTTCTTC. Translated, it gives CASSVGTGGYNEQFF.

The chain carries TRBV6-5 and TRBJ2-5, with D possibly matching TRBD1 (6 bases). The germline V gene encodes CDR1 MNHEY and CDR2 SVGAGI. The CDR3 consists of 15 residues. The V and J ends lost 6 bases and 1 base respectively, with 15 bases between them. This CDR3 reads CASSLGQLIQETQYF. DNA for the CDR3: TGTGCCAGCAGCCTTGGACAGCTCATCCAAGAGACCCAGTACTTC.

CDR3 nucleotides: TGCAGCGTTGAGGCGGGCCCAAATTTAATGTTCACAGATACGCAGTATTTT. As protein: CSVEAGPNLMFTDTQYF. The chain joins TRBV29-1 to TRBJ2-3, with a weak D call TRBD2 (5 bases). Trimming removed 3 bases at V and 2 bases at J, with 21 bases between. Germline V gives CDR1 SQVTM, CDR2 ANQGSEA. The CDR3 consists of 17 residues.

About this clone itself: Other DNA sequences in this specimen translate into the identical CDR3. The genes are TRBV7-9 and TRBJ1-2, with D perhaps matching TRBD1 (5 bases). Trimming stripped 1 base from V and 2 bases from J, with 5 bases between. The CDR3 totals 13 residues. Germline CDR1 is SEHNR and CDR2 is FQNEAQ (reference sequence). The CDR3, as DNA: TGTGCCAGCAGCTTAGGACAGAACTATGGCTACACCTTC. This sequence encodes CASSLGQNYGYTF.

The chain combines TRBV5-1 with TRBJ1-2, with D maybe TRBD1 (6 bases). CDR1 SGHRS and CDR2 YFSETQ come from the germline V gene. The V end lost 3 bases, the J end lost 3 bases, and 9 bases lay between the germline ends. CDR3 size: 13 residues. This CDR3 reads CASSYDRYYGYTF. CDR3 bases: TGCGCCAGCAGCTACGACAGGTACTATGGCTACACCTTC.

The V gene is TRBV19, the J gene TRBJ2-3, with TRBD1 as a possible D gene (5 bases). The CDR3 is made up of 16 amino acids. Per germline, CDR1 LNHDA and CDR2 SQIVND (reference sequence). Trimming stripped 4 bases from V and 4 bases from J, with 18 bases between. This CDR3 is CASSNNRSPFPDTQYF. The CDR3 region has the DNA TGTGCCAGTAGTAATAACAGGAGTCCGTTCCCAGATACGCAGTATTTT.

The V call is TRBV2, the J call TRBJ2-5; no clear D gene. This CDR3 has 16 residues. V lost 6 bases and J 1 base, leaving 18 bases between the germline ends. Germline assignment: CDR1 SNHLY and CDR2 FYNNEI. CDR3 in amino acids: CASRSPRARLQETQYF. CDR3 in DNA: TGTGCCAGCAGGTCCCCTCGAGCGCGACTCCAAGAGACCCAGTACTTC.

The chain employs TRBV6-1 and TRBJ1-2; unclear D gene. V was trimmed by 3 bases and J by 3 bases, leaving 14 bases between them. The CDR3 has 15 amino acids. CDR1 and CDR2 from the germline V gene are MNHNS and SASEGT. The chain's CDR3 is CASSEFTGGDYGYTF. CDR3 DNA sequence: TGTGCCAGCAGTGAGTTCACGGGCGGGGACTATGGCTACACCTTC.

The V call is TRBV5-6, the J call TRBJ1-5; a possible D gene is TRBD1 (5 bases). The CDR3 runs 13 residues. Trimming took off 1 base at V and 5 bases at J, with 7 bases between the two ends. Germline CDR1 and CDR2: SGHDT and YYEEEE. The CDR3 protein is CASSLRQHQPQHF. DNA of the CDR3: TGTGCCAGCAGCTTGAGACAGCATCAGCCCCAGCATTTT.

V is TRBV28 and J is TRBJ2-7; D is unresolved. CDR3 length: 14 amino acids. The ends were cut back, 6 bases at V and 0 bases at J, with 12 bases in the middle. The germline V gene encodes CDR1 MDHEN and CDR2 SYDVKM. CDR3 nucleotide sequence: TGTGCCAGCAGCCCTTACACAGTCTCCTACGAGCAGTACTTC. Translating gives CASSPYTVSYEQYF.

This clone was seen a few times. The rearrangement links TRBV27 to TRBJ1-5, with a tentative D call TRBD1 (6 bases). CDR1 and CDR2 (germline): MNHEY, SMNVEV (reference sequence). This CDR3 spans 17 amino acids. V lost 6 bases, J lost 0 bases, and 18 bases lay in between. The CDR3 loop is CASRGLQGPLSNQPQHF. The CDR3 DNA sequence: TGTGCCAGCAGGGGGCTACAGGGTCCCCTTAGCAATCAGCCCCAGCATTTT.

This clone was seen once. The genes are TRBV7-2 and TRBJ1-6, with a possible D match to TRBD1 (6 bases). The V gene lost 2 bases and the J gene lost 9 bases, with 14 bases spanning the gap. The germline V gene encodes CDR1 SGHTA and CDR2 FQGNSA. CDR3 length: 15 residues. CDR3 sequence: CASSLIRTVGSPLHF. The CDR3 nucleotides are TGTGCCAGCAGCTTAATCCGGACAGTGGGTTCACCCCTCCACTTT. The entire variable domain, with the rest obtained from reference TRBV7-2 and TRBJ1-6, is as follows: GAGVSQSPSNKVTEKGKDVELRCDPISGHTALYWYRQSLGQGLEFLIYFQGNSAPDKSGLPSDRFSAERTGGSVSTLTIQRTQQEDSAVYLCASSLIRTVGSPLHFGNGTRLTVT.

This chain joins TRBV2 and TRBJ2-2, with TRBD1 matching over 9 bases. The V segment lost 5 bases and the J segment 4 bases; nucleotides outside the gene matches: 5. Germline assignment: CDR1 SNHLY and CDR2 FYNNEI. The CDR3 is 15 amino acids. The CDR3 region is CASSRTGGSTGELFF. Here the CDR3 DNA reads TGTGCCAGCAGTCGAACAGGGGGCAGCACCGGGGAGCTGTTTTTT.

The chain combines TRBV30 with TRBJ1-3; D is ambiguous. V lost 4 bases and J 0 bases, leaving 7 bases between the germline ends. The germline gives CDR1 GTSNPN, CDR2 SVGIG (reference sequence). There are 13 residues in the CDR3. CDR3 in amino acids: CAWTYSSGNTIYF. DNA for the CDR3: TGTGCCTGGACGTACAGCTCTGGAAACACCATATATTTT.

The table lists this clone with a few counts. The rearrangement uses TRBV7-3 and TRBJ2-3; D call uncertain. The CDR3 is 12 amino acids. Germline loops: CDR1 SGHTA, CDR2 FQGTGA. Trimming stripped 5 bases from V and 0 bases from J, with 3 bases between. For the CDR3, the DNA is TGTGCCAGCAGCCTTAGCACAGATACGCAGTATTTT. Translated, it gives CASSLSTDTQYF.

This clone was observed once. This CDR3 is also generated by other DNA sequences in the sample. The chain links TRBV6-5 to TRBJ1-5, with 7 bases that match TRBD1. Looked up from germline, CDR1 is MNHEY and CDR2 is SVGAGI. Germline trimming cut 6 bases from V and 4 bases from J; bases unmatched to any gene: 3. This CDR3 comprises 13 residues. CDR3 DNA sequence: TGTGCCAGCAGCCGACAGGGTAATCAGCCCCAGCATTTT. Residues: CASSRQGNQPQHF.

The rearrangement joins TRBV5-3 to TRBJ2-7, with D perhaps matching TRBD1 (5 bases). TRBV5-3 is treated as an ORF (open reading frame) with a function not yet certain. The germline V and J ends were trimmed by 4 bases and 7 bases, with 24 bases remaining between them. The length of the CDR3 is 16 residues. CDR3 nucleotide sequence: TGTGCCAGAAGCGACGACCTGCACAGGCGGTCGGGTGAGCAGTACTTC. Its protein is CARSDDLHRRSGEQYF.

V and J are TRBV5-1 and TRBJ2-7; TRBD2 might be the D (6 bases). The CDR3 sequence is 13 residues long. Trimming cost V 4 bases and J 3 bases, with 11 bases left between them. Germline values: CDR1 SGHRS, CDR2 YFSETQ. The CDR3 loop is CASSGGPNYEQYF. Written as DNA, the CDR3 is TGCGCCAGCAGCGGAGGGCCAAACTACGAGCAGTACTTC.

V and J are TRBV2 and TRBJ1-2; 7 nucleotides match TRBD1. The length of the CDR3 is 13 residues. V was pared by 4 bases and J by 8 bases, with 7 bases of the junction left unmatched. Germline lookup yields CDR1 SNHLY and CDR2 FYNNEI. Here the CDR3 reads CASSGGRGAGYTF. The CDR3 DNA reads as TGTGCCAGCAGTGGTGGCAGGGGGGCCGGCTACACCTTC.

CDR3 residues: CSVTRLAGAQETQYF. CDR3 bases: TGCAGCGTGACCCGATTAGCGGGAGCCCAAGAGACCCAGTACTTC. The chain carries TRBV29-1 and TRBJ2-5; TRBD2 aligns across 9 bases. From germline, CDR1 is SQVTM and CDR2 ANQGSEA. V gave up 6 bases and J gave up 1 base; unmatched junction bases: 9. The CDR3 consists of 15 residues.

This clone was picked up one time. This chain uses TRBV5-6 with TRBJ2-2, with unresolved D. The CDR3 loop spans 16 amino acids. Germline V gene lookup returns CDR1 SGHDT and CDR2 YYEEEE. The V end was cut by 6 bases, the J end by 0 bases, with 15 bases between. CDR3 residues: CASTTSVTANTGELFF. The CDR3 region has the DNA TGTGCCAGCACCACTTCAGTAACAGCGAACACCGGGGAGCTGTTTTTT.

The V call is TRBV11-2, the J call TRBJ2-5; 7 positions match TRBD2. Germline V lookup: CDR1 SGHAT, CDR2 FQNNGV. With V trimmed by 2 bases and J by 3 bases, 9 bases remained unmatched. The CDR3 length is 16 residues. The CDR3 sequence is CASSLMLRGSKETQYF. In nucleotides, the CDR3 is TGTGCCAGCAGCTTAATGTTGCGGGGGAGTAAAGAGACCCAGTACTTC.

V usage is TRBV2 and J usage is TRBJ1-6; 7 bases line up with TRBD1. This CDR3 has 18 amino acids. Unmatched junction bases numbered 10, after V lost 5 bases and J lost 0 bases. Germline V gene lookup returns CDR1 SNHLY and CDR2 FYNNEI. For the CDR3, the DNA is TGTGCCAGCAGTTATCCGGACAGGAAAAGCTCCTATAATTCACCCCTCCACTTT. Residues: CASSYPDRKSSYNSPLHF. The complete variable domain, with remaining parts taken from reference TRBV2 and TRBJ1-6, reads EPEVTQTPSHQVTQMGQEVILRCVPISNHLYFYWYRQILGQKVEFLVSFYNNEISEKSEIFDDQFSVERPDGSNFTLKIRSTKLEDSAMYFCASSYPDRKSSYNSPLHFGNGTRLTVT.